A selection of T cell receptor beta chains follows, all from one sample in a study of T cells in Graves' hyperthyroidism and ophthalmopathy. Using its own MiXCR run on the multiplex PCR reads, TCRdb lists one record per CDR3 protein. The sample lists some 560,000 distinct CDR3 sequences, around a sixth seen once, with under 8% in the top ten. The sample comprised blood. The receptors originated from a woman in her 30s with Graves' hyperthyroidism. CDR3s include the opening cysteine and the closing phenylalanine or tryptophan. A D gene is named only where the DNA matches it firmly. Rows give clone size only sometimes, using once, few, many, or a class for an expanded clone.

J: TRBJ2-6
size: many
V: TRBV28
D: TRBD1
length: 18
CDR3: CASSPGTGGLSGANVLTF
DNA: TGTGCCAGCAGTCCCGGGACAGGGGGCCTCTCTGGGGCCAACGTCCTGACTTTC

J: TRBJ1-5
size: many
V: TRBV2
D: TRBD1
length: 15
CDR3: CASRFGQGGNQPQHF
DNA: TGTGCCAGCAGATTCGGACAGGGGGGCAATCAGCCCCAGCATTTT

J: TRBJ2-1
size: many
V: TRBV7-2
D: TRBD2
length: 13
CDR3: CASSGAGAVEQFF
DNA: TGTGCCAGCAGCGGAGCGGGGGCTGTTGAGCAGTTCTTC

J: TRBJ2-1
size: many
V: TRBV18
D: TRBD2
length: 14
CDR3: CASSSSSGGDEQFF
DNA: TGTGCCAGCTCATCATCGTCGGGGGGGGATGAGCAGTTCTTC

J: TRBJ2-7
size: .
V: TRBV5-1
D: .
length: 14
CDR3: CASSQETGPSEQYF
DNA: TGCGCCAGCAGCCAAGAAACAGGGCCGTCGGAGCAGTACTTC

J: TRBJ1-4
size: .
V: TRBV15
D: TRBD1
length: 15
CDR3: CATSPRGTGDEKLFF
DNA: TGTGCCACCAGCCCTCGAGGGACAGGGGATGAAAAACTGTTTTTT

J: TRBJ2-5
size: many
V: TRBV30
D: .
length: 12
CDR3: CAWGHTPVAQYF
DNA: TGTGCCTGGGGCCACACACCGGTGGCCCAGTACTTC

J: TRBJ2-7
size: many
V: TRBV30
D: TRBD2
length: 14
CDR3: CAWGLAGVIYEQYF
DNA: TGTGCCTGGGGTCTAGCGGGAGTAATCTACGAGCAGTACTTC

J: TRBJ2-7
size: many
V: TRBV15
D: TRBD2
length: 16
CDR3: CATSRDSTSGPYEQYF
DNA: TGTGCCACCAGCAGAGATTCGACTAGCGGACCTTACGAGCAGTACTTC

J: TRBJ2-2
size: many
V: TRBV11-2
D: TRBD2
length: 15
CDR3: CASSTSSGVTGELFF
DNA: TGTGCCAGCAGCACCTCTAGCGGGGTAACCGGGGAGCTGTTTTTT

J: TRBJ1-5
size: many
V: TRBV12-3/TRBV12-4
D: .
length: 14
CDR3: CASSFTGSHQPQHF
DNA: TGTGCCAGCAGTTTTACGGGTTCCCATCAGCCCCAGCATTTT

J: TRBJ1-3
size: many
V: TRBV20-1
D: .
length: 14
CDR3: CSASSGLTGNTIYF
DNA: TGCAGTGCTAGTTCCGGGCTGACTGGAAACACCATATATTTT

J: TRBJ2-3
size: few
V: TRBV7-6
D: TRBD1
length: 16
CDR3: CASSRLRDRDTDTQYF
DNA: TGTGCCAGCAGCCGTCTCCGGGACAGGGACACAGATACGCAGTATTTT

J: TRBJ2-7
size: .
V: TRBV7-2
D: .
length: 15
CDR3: CASSLGSGRTYEQYF
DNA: TGTGCCAGCAGCTTAGGTTCGGGCCGCACCTACGAGCAGTACTTC

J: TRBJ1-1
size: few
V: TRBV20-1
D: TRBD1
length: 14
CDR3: CSAKEGALNTEAFF
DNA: TGCAGTGCTAAGGAGGGGGCTCTGAACACTGAAGCTTTCTTT

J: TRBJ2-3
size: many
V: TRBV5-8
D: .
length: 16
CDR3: CASNAGHPTLTDTQYF
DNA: TGTGCCAGCAACGCCGGGCATCCGACCCTCACAGATACGCAGTATTTT

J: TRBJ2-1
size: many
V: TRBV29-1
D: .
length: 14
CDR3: CSVEVGVFDNEQFF
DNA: TGCAGCGTTGAAGTTGGGGTTTTTGACAATGAGCAGTTCTTC

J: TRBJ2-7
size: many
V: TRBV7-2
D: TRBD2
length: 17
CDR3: CASSLRGLAGDPRLQYF
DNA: TGTGCCAGCAGCTTGAGAGGACTAGCGGGAGATCCCCGTTTGCAGTACTTC

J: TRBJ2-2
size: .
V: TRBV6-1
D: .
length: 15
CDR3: CASIRRGQHTGGLFF
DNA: TGTGCCAGTATTCGCCGGGGACAGCACACCGGGGGGCTGTTTTTT

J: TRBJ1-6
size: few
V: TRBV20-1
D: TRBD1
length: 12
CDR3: CSAFQGAFTLHF
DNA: TGCAGTGCTTTCCAGGGGGCTTTTACCCTCCACTTT

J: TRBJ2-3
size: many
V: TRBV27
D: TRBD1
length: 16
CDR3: CASSLSVGTETNTQYF
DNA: TGTGCCAGCAGTTTATCGGTTGGGACAGAAACGAATACGCAGTATTTT

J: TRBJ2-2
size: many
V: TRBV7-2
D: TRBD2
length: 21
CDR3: CASSPQTLAGRELPRTGELFF
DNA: TGTGCCAGCAGCCCCCAGACCCTAGCGGGGAGGGAACTACCGAGAACCGGGGAGCTGTTTTTT

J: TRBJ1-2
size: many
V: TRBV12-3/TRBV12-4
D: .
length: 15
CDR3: CASSLPGLKPSGYTF
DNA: TGTGCCAGCAGTTTACCCGGCCTTAAACCGTCTGGCTACACCTTC

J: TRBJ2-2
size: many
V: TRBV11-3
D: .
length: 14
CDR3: CASSLDPSAGELFF
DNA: TGTGCCAGCAGCTTAGATCCGAGCGCCGGGGAGCTGTTTTTT

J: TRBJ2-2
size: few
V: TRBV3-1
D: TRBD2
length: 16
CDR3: CASSLGLPAGAGELFF
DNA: TGTGCCAGCAGCCTCGGACTCCCTGCGGGGGCCGGGGAGCTGTTTTTT

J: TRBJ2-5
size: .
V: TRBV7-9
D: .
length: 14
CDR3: CASSLDAYQETHYF
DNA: TGTGCCAGCAGCTTAGATGCCTACCAAGAGACCCACTACTTC

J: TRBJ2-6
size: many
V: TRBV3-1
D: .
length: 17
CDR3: CASSHGTPNSGANVLTF
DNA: TGTGCCAGCAGCCACGGGACGCCGAACTCTGGGGCCAACGTCCTGACTTTC

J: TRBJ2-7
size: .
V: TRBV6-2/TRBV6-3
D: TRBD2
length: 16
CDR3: CASSPRVAGTSYEQYF
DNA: TGTGCCAGCAGTCCCCGGGTAGCGGGGACCTCCTACGAGCAGTACTTC